This T cell receptor (beta chain) was captured in a study of cytotoxic CD8 clonotypes in ibrutinib-treated CLL. Trimming removed 0 bases from V and 8 bases from J; junction bases left unmatched: 9. CDR3 size: 16 residues. CDR1 and CDR2 (germline): SGHAT, FQDESV (reference sequence). Clones were sequenced by immunoSEQ multiplex PCR, and TCRdb holds only the in-frame ones, with some missing. The sample lists fewer than 85,000 clones; roughly 77% were seen once. This specimen consisted of PBMCs, obtained after 12 months of ibrutinib treatment. The receptor was isolated from a human donor with chronic lymphocytic leukemia. The chain carries TRBV11-1 and TRBJ2-1, with 8 positions matching TRBD2. The CDR3: CASSLAGGLVGHEQFF. The DNA for the CDR3 is TGTGCCAGCAGCTTAGCGGGGGGACTAGTCGGGCATGAGCAGTTCTTC.